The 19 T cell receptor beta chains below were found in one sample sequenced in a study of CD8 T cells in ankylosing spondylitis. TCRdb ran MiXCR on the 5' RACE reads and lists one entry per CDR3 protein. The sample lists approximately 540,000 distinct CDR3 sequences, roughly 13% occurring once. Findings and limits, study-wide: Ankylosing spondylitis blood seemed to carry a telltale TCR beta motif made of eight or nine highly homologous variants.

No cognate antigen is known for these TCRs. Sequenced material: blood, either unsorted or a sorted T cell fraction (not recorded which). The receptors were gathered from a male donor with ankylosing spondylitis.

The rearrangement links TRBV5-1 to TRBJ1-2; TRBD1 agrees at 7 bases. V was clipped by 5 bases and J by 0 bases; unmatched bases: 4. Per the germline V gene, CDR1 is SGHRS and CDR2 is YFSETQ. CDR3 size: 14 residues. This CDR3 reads CASRGQVANYGYTF. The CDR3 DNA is TGCGCCAGCAGAGGACAGGTAGCTAACTATGGCTACACCTTC.

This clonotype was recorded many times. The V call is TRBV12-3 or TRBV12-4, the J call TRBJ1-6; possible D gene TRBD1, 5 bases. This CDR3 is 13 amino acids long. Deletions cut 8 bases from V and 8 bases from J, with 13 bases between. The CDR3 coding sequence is TGTGCCAGCCGGGACCGCCATCATTCACCCCTCCACTTT. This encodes CASRDRHHSPLHF.

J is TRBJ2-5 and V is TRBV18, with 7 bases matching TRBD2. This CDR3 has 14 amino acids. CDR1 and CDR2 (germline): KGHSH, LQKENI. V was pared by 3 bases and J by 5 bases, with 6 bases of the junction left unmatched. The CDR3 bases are TGTGCCAGCTCACCGCGGGGAGGGACGGAGACCCAGTACTTC. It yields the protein CASSPRGGTETQYF.

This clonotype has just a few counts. CDR3 sequence: CASSPEGGSGSQPQHF. DNA for the CDR3: TGTGCCAGCAGCCCCGAGGGGGGCAGTGGGTCTCAGCCCCAGCATTTT. The chain joins TRBV7-2 to TRBJ1-5, with D possibly matching TRBD1 (6 bases). The CDR3 loop spans 16 amino acids. V was pared by 5 bases and J by 6 bases, with 20 bases between. Germline V gene lookup returns CDR1 SGHTA and CDR2 FQGNSA.

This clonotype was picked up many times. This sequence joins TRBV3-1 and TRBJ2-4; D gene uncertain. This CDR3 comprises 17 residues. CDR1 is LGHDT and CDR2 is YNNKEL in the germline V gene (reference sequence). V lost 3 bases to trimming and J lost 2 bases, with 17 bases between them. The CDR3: CASSHERAWASKNIQYF. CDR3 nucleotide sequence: TGTGCCAGCAGCCATGAACGCGCGTGGGCTTCCAAAAACATTCAGTACTTC.

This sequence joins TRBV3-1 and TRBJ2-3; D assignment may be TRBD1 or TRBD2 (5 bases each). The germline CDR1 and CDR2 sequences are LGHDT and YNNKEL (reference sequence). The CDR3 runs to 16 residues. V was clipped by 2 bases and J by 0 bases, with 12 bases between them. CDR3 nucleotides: TGTGCCAGCAGCCAAAGAGGGCAGGGTAGCACAGATACGCAGTATTTT. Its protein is CASSQRGQGSTDTQYF.

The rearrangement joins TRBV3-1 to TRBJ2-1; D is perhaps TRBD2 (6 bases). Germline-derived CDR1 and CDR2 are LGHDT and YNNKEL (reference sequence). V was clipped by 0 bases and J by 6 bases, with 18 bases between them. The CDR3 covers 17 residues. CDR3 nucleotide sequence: TGTGCCAGCAGCCAAGAGGGGACTCCCGGGGGTCTCAATGAGCAGTTCTTC. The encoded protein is CASSQEGTPGGLNEQFF.

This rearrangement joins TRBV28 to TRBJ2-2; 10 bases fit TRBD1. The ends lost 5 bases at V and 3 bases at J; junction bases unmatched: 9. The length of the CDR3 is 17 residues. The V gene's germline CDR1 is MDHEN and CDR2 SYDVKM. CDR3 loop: CASSRTGTGEYTGELFF. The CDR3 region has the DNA TGTGCCAGCAGTCGTACCGGGACAGGGGAGTACACCGGGGAGCTGTTTTTT.

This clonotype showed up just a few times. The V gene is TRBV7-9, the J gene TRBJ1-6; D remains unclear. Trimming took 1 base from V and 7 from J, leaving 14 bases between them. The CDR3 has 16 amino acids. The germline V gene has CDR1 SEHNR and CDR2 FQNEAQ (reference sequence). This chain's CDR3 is CASSLDGDIFNSPLHF. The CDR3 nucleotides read TGTGCCAGCAGCTTAGATGGCGATATCTTCAATTCACCCCTCCACTTT.

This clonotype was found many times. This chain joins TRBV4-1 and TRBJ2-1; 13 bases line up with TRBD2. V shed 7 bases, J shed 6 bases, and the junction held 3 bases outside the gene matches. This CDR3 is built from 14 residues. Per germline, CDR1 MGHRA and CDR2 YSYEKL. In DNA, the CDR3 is TGCGCCAGCACCCGGACTAGCGGGAGCAATGAGCAGTTCTTC. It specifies CASTRTSGSNEQFF.

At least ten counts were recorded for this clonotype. Written as DNA, the CDR3 is TGTGCCAGCAGCCAAGTAAAACAGTTGAACACTGAAGCTTTCTTT. It specifies CASSQVKQLNTEAFF. The chain carries TRBV4-2 and TRBJ1-1; D call uncertain. The CDR3 has 15 amino acids. CDR1 and CDR2 from the germline V gene are LGHNA and YNFKEQ. V lost 1 base and J lost 0, with 9 bases in between.

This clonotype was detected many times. CDR3 residues: CSAWRALASPLHF. The CDR3 DNA reads TGCAGTGCTTGGCGGGCGTTGGCATCACCCCTCCACTTT. This chain joins TRBV20-1 and TRBJ1-6, with D unresolved. CDR3 length equals 13 residues. V shed 5 bases and J shed 10 bases, with 15 bases lying between them. Per germline, CDR1 DFQATT and CDR2 SNEGSKA (reference sequence).

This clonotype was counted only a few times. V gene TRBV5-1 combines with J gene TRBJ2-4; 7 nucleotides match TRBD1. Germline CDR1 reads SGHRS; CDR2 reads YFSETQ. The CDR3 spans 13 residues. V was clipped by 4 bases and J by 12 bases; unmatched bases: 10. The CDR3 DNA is TGCGCCAGCAGCGCCAACCACGGGACAGATCAGTACTTC. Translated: CASSANHGTDQYF.

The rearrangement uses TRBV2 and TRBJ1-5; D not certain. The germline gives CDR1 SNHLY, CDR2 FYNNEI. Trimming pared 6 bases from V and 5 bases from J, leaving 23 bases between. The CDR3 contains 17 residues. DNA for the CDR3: TGTGCCAGCAGGCCTTCATGGGGTACGGACCTCTATCAGCCCCAGCATTTT. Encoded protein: CASRPSWGTDLYQPQHF.

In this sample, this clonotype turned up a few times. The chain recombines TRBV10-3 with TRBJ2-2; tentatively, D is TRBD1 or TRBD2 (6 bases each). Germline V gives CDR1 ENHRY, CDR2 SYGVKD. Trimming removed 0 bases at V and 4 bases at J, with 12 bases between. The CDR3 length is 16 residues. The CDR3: CAISESIQGGTGELFF. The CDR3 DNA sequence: TGTGCCATCAGTGAGTCGATACAGGGAGGCACCGGGGAGCTGTTTTTT.

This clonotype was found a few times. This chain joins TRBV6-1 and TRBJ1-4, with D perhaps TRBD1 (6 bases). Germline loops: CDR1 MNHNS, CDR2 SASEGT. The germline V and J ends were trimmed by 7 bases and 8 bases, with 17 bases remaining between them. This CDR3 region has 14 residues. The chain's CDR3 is CASIGWTEAEKLFF. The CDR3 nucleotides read TGTGCCAGCATCGGATGGACAGAGGCGGAAAAACTGTTTTTT.

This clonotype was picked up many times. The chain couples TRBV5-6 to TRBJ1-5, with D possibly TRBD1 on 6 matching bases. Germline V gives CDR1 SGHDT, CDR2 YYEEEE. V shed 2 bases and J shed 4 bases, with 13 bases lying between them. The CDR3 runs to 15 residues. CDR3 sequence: CASSFGGGSNQPQHF. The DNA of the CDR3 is TGTGCCAGCAGCTTCGGAGGGGGAAGTAATCAGCCCCAGCATTTT.

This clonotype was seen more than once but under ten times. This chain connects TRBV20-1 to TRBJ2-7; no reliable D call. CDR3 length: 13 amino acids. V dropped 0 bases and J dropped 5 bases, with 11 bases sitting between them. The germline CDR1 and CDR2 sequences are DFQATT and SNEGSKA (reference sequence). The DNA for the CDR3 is TGCAGTGCTAGAGATAGCCCGAGAGACGAGCAGTACTTC. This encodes CSARDSPRDEQYF.

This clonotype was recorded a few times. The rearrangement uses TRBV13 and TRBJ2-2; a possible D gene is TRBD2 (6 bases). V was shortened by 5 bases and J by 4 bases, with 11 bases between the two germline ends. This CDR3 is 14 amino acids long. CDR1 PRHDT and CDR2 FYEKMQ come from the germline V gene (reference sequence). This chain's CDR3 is CASSPGGITGELFF. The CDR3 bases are TGTGCCAGCAGCCCCGGCGGGATCACCGGGGAGCTGTTTTTT.